This T cell receptor (beta chain) emerged from a study of T cells in Graves' hyperthyroidism and ophthalmopathy. The sample holds a few counts of this clonotype. TCR beta CDR3 regions were amplified from RNA transcripts. When the TCR CDR3 underwent first-round RT-PCR, the HTBI primer set was used. TCRdb reanalysed the multiplex PCR reads using MiXCR and keeps one entry per CDR3 protein. The table lists hundreds of thousands of distinct CDR3 sequences, 12% to 15% of them singletons, with about a tenth in the top ten. The sample consisted of blood. The source of this sequence is a woman aged 18-29 years with Graves' hyperthyroidism.

The DNA for the CDR3 is TGTGCCACCAGTGACCCGGGGGGAGTAGCGGGCAATGAGCAGTTCTTC. Encoded protein: CATSDPGGVAGNEQFF. This sequence joins TRBV24-1 and TRBJ2-1, with TRBD2 identical over 7 bases. Germline values: CDR1 KGHDR, CDR2 SFDVKD. V dropped 4 bases and J dropped 6; count of bases not matched to a gene: 11. The CDR3 is made up of 16 amino acids.